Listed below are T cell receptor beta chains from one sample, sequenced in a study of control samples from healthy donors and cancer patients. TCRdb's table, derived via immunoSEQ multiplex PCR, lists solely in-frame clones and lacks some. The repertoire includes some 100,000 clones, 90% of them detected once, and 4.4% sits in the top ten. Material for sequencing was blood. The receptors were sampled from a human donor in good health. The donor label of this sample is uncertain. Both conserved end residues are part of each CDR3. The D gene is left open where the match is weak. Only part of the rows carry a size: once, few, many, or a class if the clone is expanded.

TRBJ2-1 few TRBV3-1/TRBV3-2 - CASSQEGVFHNEQFF TGTGCCAGCAGCCAAGAGGGGGTATTCCACAATGAGCAGTTCTTC
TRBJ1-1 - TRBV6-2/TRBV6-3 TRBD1 CASSPGQGASGAFF TGTGCCAGCAGTCCGGGACAGGGGGCATCAGGGGCTTTCTTT
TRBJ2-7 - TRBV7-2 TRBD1 CASSLSPGTGGREQYF TGTGCCAGCAGCTTATCACCCGGGACAGGGGGCAGAGAGCAGTACTTC
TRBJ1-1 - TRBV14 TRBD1 CASSQTTLRDRTLNTEAFF TGTGCCAGCAGCCAAACCACTCTCCGGGACAGAACGCTCAACACTGAAGCTTTCTTT
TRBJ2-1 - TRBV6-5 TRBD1 CASARDRVRNEQFF TGTGCCAGCGCCCGGGACAGGGTGCGCAATGAGCAGTTCTTC
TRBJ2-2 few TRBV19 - CASETVNTGELFF TGTGCCAGTGAGACAGTAAACACCGGGGAGCTGTTTTTT
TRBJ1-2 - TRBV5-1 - CASSSSGSPGYGYTF TGCGCCAGCAGCTCCTCAGGGTCTCCCGGCTATGGCTACACCTTC
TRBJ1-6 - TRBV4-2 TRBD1 CASSQDLGEGAAGPPLHF TGTGCCAGCAGCCAAGATCTGGGCGAGGGGGCAGCGGGTCCACCCCTCCACTTT
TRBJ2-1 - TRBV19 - CASSIGSSYNEQFF TGTGCCAGTAGTATAGGGAGCTCCTACAATGAGCAGTTCTTC
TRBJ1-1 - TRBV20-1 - CSVPTDTEAFF TGCAGTGTCCCCACGGACACTGAAGCTTTCTTT
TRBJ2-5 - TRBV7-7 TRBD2 CASSTGWASGGPQETQYF TGTGCCAGCAGCACTGGTTGGGCTAGCGGGGGGCCACAAGAGACCCAGTACTTC
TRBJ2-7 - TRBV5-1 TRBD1 CASSSRDRDYEQYF TGCGCCAGCAGCTCGCGGGACAGGGACTACGAGCAGTACTTC
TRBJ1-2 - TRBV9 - CASSGNRVWGYTF TGTGCCAGCAGCGGCAACAGGGTGTGGGGCTACACCTTC
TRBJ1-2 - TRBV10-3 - CAISAEGLDGYTF TGTGCCATCAGTGCGGAGGGGTTAGATGGCTACACCTTC
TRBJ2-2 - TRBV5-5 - CASSLELNTGELFF TGTGCCAGCAGCTTGGAGCTGAACACCGGGGAGCTGTTTTTT
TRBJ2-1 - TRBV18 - CASSPMDPLLNEQFF TGTGCCAGCTCACCAATGGACCCCCTTTTGAATGAGCAGTTCTTC
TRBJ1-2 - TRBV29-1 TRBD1 CSVDGQGGYGYTF TGCAGCGTCGATGGACAGGGGGGCTATGGCTACACCTTC
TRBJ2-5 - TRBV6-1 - CASSEVRIAGQETQYF TGTGCCAGCAGTGAAGTGCGAATCGCAGGGCAAGAGACCCAGTACTTC
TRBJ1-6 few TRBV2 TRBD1 CASTWDRGNSPLHF TGTGCCAGCACCTGGGACAGGGGTAATTCACCCCTCCACTTT
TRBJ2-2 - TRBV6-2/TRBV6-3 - CASSYDLFGRENTGELFF TGTGCCAGCAGTTACGATCTCTTTGGACGGGAAAACACCGGGGAGCTGTTTTTT
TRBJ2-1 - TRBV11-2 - CASSRDRSSYNEQFF TGTGCCAGCAGCCGTGACAGGAGCTCCTACAATGAGCAGTTCTTC
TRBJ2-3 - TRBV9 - CASSARHSGTDTQYF TGTGCCAGCAGCGCGCGTCATTCAGGCACAGATACGCAGTATTTT
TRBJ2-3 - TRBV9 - CASSPSQSSTDTQYF TGTGCCAGCAGCCCTAGTCAGTCTAGCACAGATACGCAGTATTTT
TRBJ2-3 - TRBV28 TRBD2 CASSLSGTSASDTQYF TGTGCCAGCAGTTTAAGCGGGACTAGTGCTTCGGATACGCAGTATTTT
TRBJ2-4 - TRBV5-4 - CASSLASYGAAAKNIQYF TGTGCCAGCAGCTTGGCCTCTTACGGGGCAGCGGCCAAAAACATTCAGTACTTC
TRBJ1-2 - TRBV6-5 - CASAAGEIYGYTF TGTGCCAGCGCAGCAGGGGAAATCTATGGCTACACCTTC
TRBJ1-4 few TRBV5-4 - CASSLAGSDEKLFF TGTGCCAGCAGCTTGGCGGGCAGTGATGAAAAACTGTTTTTT
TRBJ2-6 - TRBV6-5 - CASSYQVLSGANVLTF TGTGCCAGCAGTTACCAGGTTCTCTCTGGGGCCAACGTCCTGACTTTC
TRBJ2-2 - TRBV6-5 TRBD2 CASSSVAGGATGELFF TGTGCCAGCAGTTCCGTAGCGGGGGGGGCCACCGGGGAGCTGTTTTTT
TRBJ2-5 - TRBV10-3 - CAIRRQEGETQYF TGTGCCATCAGAAGACAGGAGGGAGAGACCCAGTACTTC
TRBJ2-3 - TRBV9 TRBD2 CASSVALAGGGDTQYF TGTGCCAGCAGCGTAGCTCTAGCGGGGGGTGGGGATACGCAGTATTTT